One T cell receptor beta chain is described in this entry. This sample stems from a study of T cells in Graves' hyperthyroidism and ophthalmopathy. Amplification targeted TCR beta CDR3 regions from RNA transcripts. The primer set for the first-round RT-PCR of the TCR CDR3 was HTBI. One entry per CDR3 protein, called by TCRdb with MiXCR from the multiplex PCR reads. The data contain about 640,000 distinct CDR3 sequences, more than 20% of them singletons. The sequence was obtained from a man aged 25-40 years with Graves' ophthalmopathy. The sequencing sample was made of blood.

The CDR3 region has the DNA TGTGCCAGCAGCGGATATAATTCACCCCTCCACTTT. Translated, it gives CASSGYNSPLHF. The chain joins TRBV9 to TRBJ1-6, with D unclear. Germline values: CDR1 SGDLS, CDR2 YYNGEE. Trimming shortened V by 3 bases and J by 4 bases, and 2 bases separated the two germline ends. The CDR3 totals 12 residues. The whole variable domain, remainder taken from reference TRBV9 and TRBJ1-6, is DSGVTQTPKHLITATGQRVTLRCSPRSGDLSVYWYQQSLDQGLQFLIQYYNGEERAKGNILERFSAQQFPDLHSELNLSSLELGDSALYFCASSGYNSPLHFGNGTRLTVT.